These T cell receptor beta chains were read from a single sample in a study of blood T cell repertoires in COVID-19. Method: immunoSEQ multiplex PCR; TCRdb's copy keeps in-frame clones and lacks some. Of 180,000 or so clones in the sample, approximately 88% were seen once. The sequenced material came from PBMCs or T cells enriched from blood (not recorded which). All receptors derive from a woman aged 55-70 years who had recovered from COVID-19. The CDR3 runs from the conserved cysteine through the conserved F or W. D genes are given only for firm matches. Rows may omit the clone size; those that give it use once, few, many or a size class.

V	D	J	size	DNA	CDR3
TRBV7-9	TRBD1	TRBJ2-3	NA	TGTGCCAGCAGCTCGGGACAGGGAAACACAGATACGCAGTATTTT	CASSSGQGNTDTQYF
TRBV19	NA	TRBJ1-2	NA	TGTGCCAGTAGTGGACTCCAGGATACGTATGGCTACACCTTC	CASSGLQDTYGYTF
TRBV30	NA	TRBJ1-6	NA	TGTGCCTGGAGTGTAATGGCGGTCAATTCACCCCTCCACTTT	CAWSVMAVNSPLHF
TRBV5-1	NA	TRBJ2-1	NA	TGCGCCAGCAGAGTAGACCCCGCCGGAGGAAATGAGCAGTTCTTC	CASRVDPAGGNEQFF
TRBV5-1	NA	TRBJ1-6	NA	TGCGCCAGCAGCTTGGCCCCCCGCTCCTATAATTCACCCCTCCACTTT	CASSLAPRSYNSPLHF
TRBV7-8	NA	TRBJ2-2	NA	TGTGCCAGCAGCCTATTGGGGGAGCTGTTTTTT	CASSLLGELFF
TRBV10-3	NA	TRBJ2-7	NA	TGTGCCATCGGCACAGATCCCTACGAGCAGTACTTC	CAIGTDPYEQYF
TRBV9	TRBD1	TRBJ1-3	NA	TGTGCCAGCAGCCTAGGGACAGGGAGCTCTGGAAACACCATATATTTT	CASSLGTGSSGNTIYF
TRBV12-3/TRBV12-4	NA	TRBJ2-1	NA	TGTGCCAGCAGTTTTGGGACTTACAATGAGCAGTTCTTC	CASSFGTYNEQFF
TRBV2	NA	TRBJ1-5	few	TGTGCCAGCAGCGCCAGGGTGAGCAATCAGCCCCAGCATTTT	CASSARVSNQPQHF
TRBV18	TRBD1	TRBJ2-1	NA	TGTGCCAGCTCAGTACAGGGGGCGTCCTACAATGAGCAGTTCTTC	CASSVQGASYNEQFF
TRBV9	NA	TRBJ1-2	NA	TGTGCCAGCAGCGCCCGGCAGGGTGGCTACACCTTC	CASSARQGGYTF
TRBV3-1/TRBV3-2	TRBD1	TRBJ1-1	NA	TGTGCCAGCAGCCAAGACGGAAACAGGGGGGACACTGAAGCTTTCTTT	CASSQDGNRGDTEAFF
TRBV7-3	NA	TRBJ1-1	NA	TGTGCCAGCAGCTTTGACACTTACACTGAAGCTTTCTTT	CASSFDTYTEAFF
TRBV6-1	TRBD2	TRBJ2-1	NA	TGTGCCAGCAGTGAACACGTCGGGTTAGCGGGGGCGAACAGGGAGTTCTTC	CASSEHVGLAGANREFF
TRBV2	TRBD1	TRBJ2-5	NA	TGTGCCAGCATTGACAGGGGACAAGAGACCCAGTACTTC	CASIDRGQETQYF
TRBV12-2	NA	TRBJ1-1	NA	TGTGCAAGTCGCTTTCGCCCTGCCCGGGGTAGGGAGGACACTGAAGCTTTCTTT	CASRFRPARGREDTEAFF
TRBV6-5	NA	TRBJ1-2	medium-sized	TGTGCCAGCAGTTACTCGGAAGGGGCTGCTGGCTACACCTTC	CASSYSEGAAGYTF
TRBV6-5	NA	TRBJ1-5	NA	TGTGCCAGCACCTTAGGAGATCAGCCCCAGCATTTT	CASTLGDQPQHF
TRBV19	NA	TRBJ2-2	NA	TGTGCCAGTAGTCTCTGGCCCGGGGAGCTGTTTTTT	CASSLWPGELFF
TRBV29-1	NA	TRBJ1-2	NA	TGCAGCGTTGATCTGGCGGAAACTAACTATGGCTACACCTTC	CSVDLAETNYGYTF
TRBV2	NA	TRBJ1-6	NA	TGTGCCAGCAGTGAAAGGGGGGGGCGGAATTCACCCCTCCACTTT	CASSERGGRNSPLHF
TRBV27	TRBD1	TRBJ2-1	NA	TGTGCCAGCAGTCAGACAGGGCGTTCAGATGAGCAGTTCTTC	CASSQTGRSDEQFF
TRBV7-9	NA	TRBJ2-3	NA	TGTGCCAGCAGCCCCTACACAGATACGCAGTATTTT	CASSPYTDTQYF
TRBV5-1	NA	TRBJ1-4	NA	TGCGCCAGCAGCTTGGCCGACGGAGGGAATGAAAAACTGTTTTTT	CASSLADGGNEKLFF
TRBV5-4	NA	TRBJ1-1	NA	TGTGCCAGCAGCTTGGGGGGCCCGAACACTGAAGCTTTCTTT	CASSLGGPNTEAFF
TRBV7-9	NA	TRBJ2-5	NA	TGTGCCAGCAGCTTAGGCTCAGGGAGGGAGACCCAGTACTTC	CASSLGSGRETQYF
TRBV7-8	NA	TRBJ2-1	once	TGTGCCAGCAGCGCGCGCAATGAGCAGTTCTTC	CASSARNEQFF
TRBV10-1	TRBD1	TRBJ2-7	NA	TGCGCCAGCAGTGAGTCAGGGGGCGTCGCCGAGCAGTACTTC	CASSESGGVAEQYF
TRBV6-1	NA	TRBJ1-1	NA	TGTGCCAGCAGTGAAGCCAGGGGAAACACTGAAGCTTTCTTT	CASSEARGNTEAFF